The rows below give T cell receptor beta chains drawn from one sample of a study of blood T cell repertoires in COVID-19. Profiled with immunoSEQ multiplex PCR; TCRdb holds only in-frame clones, not every one. The data hold 100,000 to 150,000 clones, with around three quarters observed a single time. Sequenced input: peripheral blood. The receptors originated from a man in his forties or fifties with active or convalescent COVID-19. Each CDR3 is given without its conserved first and last residue.

TRBV2 | ASSDLSGRTYNEQF
TRBV7-9 | ASTKDSFYGYT
TRBV19 | ASSTTLGSGYGYT
TRBV28 | ASSSPPKITQY
TRBV5-4 | ASSGGGGRGGTDTQY
TRBV11-2 | ASSLSLAGKEETQY
TRBV11-3 | ASSLGGRTDTQY
TRBV11-1 | ASSRRGLNTEAF
TRBV7-9 | ASSFSDYGYT
TRBV19 | ASSTLPLAGAQETQY
TRBV19 | ASSIDAGFNQPQH
TRBV5-4 | ASSFIEDRSSTH
TRBV5-1 | ASSFSGNTEAF
TRBV5-4 | ASSLGGASQETQY
TRBV6-5 | ASSRGQWQETQY
TRBV24-1 | ATRGTENIQY
TRBV5-4 | ASTPTGGTEAF
TRBV5-6 | ASRGLGATNEKLF
TRBV6-5 | ASSNPGQGGNEQF
TRBV2 | ASRGEGNEQF
TRBV6-5 | ASSSGVNEGELF
TRBV4-3 | ASSPLAGEETQY
TRBV9 | ASSVGGREVETQY
TRBV6-2/TRBV6-3 | ASSAGRYVTQY
TRBV7-2 | ASSSAGVTYGYT
TRBV6-4 | ASSDGGAAGELF
TRBV14 | ASSQGGPVQY
TRBV11-2 | ASSYTLSQNYGYT
TRBV19 | ATRDRDRTYEQY
TRBV4-3 | ASSRSGTGVYNSPLH
TRBV6-5 | ASSYSAGGTSYEQY
TRBV2 | ASSPLSGQETQY
TRBV5-1 | ASSLGTGGREKLF
TRBV11-3 | ASRDLALGNEQF
TRBV28 | ASRPPPGSGGAYNEQF
TRBV16 | ASSKGGVADSNQPQH
TRBV28 | ATKLGSGEQY
TRBV29-1 | SVVGGGEQY
TRBV9 | ASGPRGNNEKLF
TRBV2 | ASRAQTYSEPQH